Each of the 32 T cell receptor beta chains below was sequenced from the same sample in a study of blood T cell repertoires in COVID-19. TCRdb's table, derived via immunoSEQ multiplex PCR, lists solely in-frame clones and lacks some. The data contain approximately 97,000 clones, 70% to 90% of them singletons. Sequencing was done on a sample of peripheral blood. All receptors come from a man aged 45-60 years with active COVID-19.

The rearrangement joins TRBV18 to TRBJ2-7, with 8 bases matching TRBD1. CDR1 and CDR2 from the germline V gene are KGHSH and LQKENI. The CDR3 covers 16 residues. V lost 0 bases to trimming and J lost 0 bases; unmatched junction nucleotides: 4. CDR3 residues: CASSPPRGQGSYEQYF. The DNA of the CDR3 is TGTGCCAGCTCACCACCGCGAGGACAGGGCTCCTACGAGCAGTACTTC.

V gene TRBV7-9 combines with J gene TRBJ2-7; D unresolved. CDR1 SEHNR and CDR2 FQNEAQ come from the germline V gene (reference sequence). The CDR3 is 12 residues long. Trimming took 5 bases from V and 3 from J, leaving 8 bases between them. The CDR3 reads CASSVEYYEQYF. The CDR3 DNA follows: TGTGCCAGCAGCGTCGAGTACTACGAGCAGTACTTC.

This sequence joins TRBV5-1 and TRBJ1-5; D may be TRBD1 (5 bases). The germline V gene encodes CDR1 SGHRS and CDR2 YFSETQ. The CDR3 runs 13 residues. The V and J ends lost 4 bases and 5 bases respectively, with 10 bases between them. The CDR3 nucleotides are TGCGCCAGCAGCCAGGGCCTGGATCAGCCCCAGCATTTT. The encoded protein is CASSQGLDQPQHF. Based on the CDR3 plus reference TRBV5-1 and TRBJ1-5, the full variable domain is KAGVTQTPRYLIKTRGQQVTLSCSPISGHRSVSWYQQTPGQGLQFLFEYFSETQRNKGNFPGRFSGRQFSNSRSEMNVSTLELGDSALYLCASSQGLDQPQHFGDGTRLSIL.

The gene calls are TRBV19 and TRBJ2-1, with D perhaps matching TRBD1 (6 bases). Per the germline V gene, CDR1 is LNHDA and CDR2 is SQIVND (reference sequence). V was clipped by 3 bases and J by 10 bases, with 13 bases between them. This CDR3 has 13 amino acids. Written as DNA, the CDR3 is TGTGCCAGTAGTATTGTGGGGACACAGGAGCAGTTCTTC. Amino acids: CASSIVGTQEQFF.

The chain employs TRBV7-2 and TRBJ2-2; 12 nucleotides align to TRBD2. Germline V gene lookup returns CDR1 SGHTA and CDR2 FQGNSA. This CDR3 is built from 16 residues. Trimming at V came to 4 bases and at J to 6 bases, leaving 6 bases not matched to a gene. CDR3 sequence: CASSSRSSGGAGELFF. CDR3 sequence (DNA): TGTGCCAGCAGCTCCCGTTCTAGCGGGGGGGCCGGGGAGCTGTTTTTT.

The V and J genes are TRBV11-3 and TRBJ2-3; 7 bases fit TRBD1. CDR1 and CDR2 (germline): SGHNT, YENEEA. The CDR3 is made up of 16 amino acids. Trimming at V came to 5 bases and at J to 1 base, leaving 9 bases not matched to a gene. CDR3 in amino acids: CASSLWTGWGTDTQYF. CDR3 DNA sequence: TGTGCCAGCAGCCTTTGGACAGGATGGGGCACAGATACGCAGTATTTT. The complete variable domain, with remaining parts taken from reference TRBV11-3 and TRBJ2-3, reads EAGVVQSPRYKIIEKKQPVAFWCNPISGHNTLYWYLQNLGQGPELLIRYENEEAVDDSQLPKDRFSAERLKGVDSTLKIQPAELGDSAVYLCASSLWTGWGTDTQYFGPGTRLTVL.

The rearrangement joins TRBV4-3 to TRBJ1-5, with D perhaps matching TRBD1 (5 bases). The CDR3 runs 17 residues. Germline CDR1 is LGHNA and CDR2 is YSLEER. The V end lost 0 bases, the J end lost 0 bases, and 12 bases lay between the germline ends. The CDR3 DNA is TGCGCCAGCAGCCAAGATAGTGGAAGGGGTAGCAATCAGCCCCAGCATTTT. Amino acid sequence: CASSQDSGRGSNQPQHF.

Only a few counts were recorded for this clone. Other DNA sequences from this sample encode an identical CDR3 as well. The V gene is TRBV3-1 (or the pseudogene TRBV3-2), the J gene TRBJ2-5; D uncertain. V lost 2 bases and J lost 5, with 9 bases in between. This CDR3 is 13 amino acids long. The germline V gene encodes CDR1 LGHDT and CDR2 YNNKEL (reference sequence). The CDR3 sequence is CASSQRSVETQYF. In DNA, the CDR3 is TGTGCCAGCAGCCAAAGATCGGTGGAGACCCAGTACTTC.

The chain recombines TRBV6-6 with TRBJ1-1; tentatively, D is TRBD1 (6 bases). CDR1 is MNHNY, CDR2 SVGAGI, per germline (reference sequence). The CDR3 is 15 residues long. The ends were cut back, 4 bases at V and 0 bases at J, with 12 bases in the middle. CDR3 nucleotide sequence: TGTGCCAGCAGTTCGACAGGTCTTCTGAACACTGAAGCTTTCTTT. Its translation is CASSSTGLLNTEAFF.

The J gene is TRBJ2-2, the V gene TRBV12-5; 9 nucleotides match TRBD1. Germline V CDR1 and CDR2: LGHNT, FRNRAP. V was clipped by 8 bases and J by 3 bases; unmatched bases: 16. The length of the CDR3 is 18 residues. CDR3 coding DNA: TGTGCTAGTTTCCGGGTCCTTTCACAGGGGGCATACACCGGGGAGCTGTTTTTT. This sequence encodes CASFRVLSQGAYTGELFF.

V is TRBV5-1 and J is TRBJ1-5; D unresolved. V was clipped by 2 bases and J by 5 bases, with 14 bases between them. Germline CDR1 SGHRS, CDR2 YFSETQ. The CDR3 sequence is 15 residues long. This CDR3 reads CASSFGSSLDQPQHF. CDR3 coding DNA: TGCGCCAGCAGCTTCGGGTCGTCCCTCGATCAGCCCCAGCATTTT. The variable domain in full, completed from reference TRBV5-1 and TRBJ1-5, reads KAGVTQTPRYLIKTRGQQVTLSCSPISGHRSVSWYQQTPGQGLQFLFEYFSETQRNKGNFPGRFSGRQFSNSRSEMNVSTLELGDSALYLCASSFGSSLDQPQHFGDGTRLSIL.

This chain links TRBV6-6 with TRBJ2-5, with 7 bases identical to TRBD1. The CDR3 has 15 amino acids. V dropped 2 bases and J dropped 1; count of bases not matched to a gene: 4. The V gene's germline CDR1 is MNHNY and CDR2 SVGAGI (reference sequence). The DNA of the CDR3 is TGTGCCAGCAGTTACCTGAACAGGGGCCAAGAGACCCAGTACTTC. Its protein is CASSYLNRGQETQYF.

V is TRBV5-8 and J is TRBJ1-6; no definite D call. CDR1 is SGHTS, CDR2 YDEGEE, per germline. This CDR3 has 13 amino acids. V lost 6 bases, J lost 7 bases, and 11 bases lay in between. CDR3 in amino acids: CASIPVWNSPLHF. The DNA for the CDR3 is TGTGCCAGCATCCCAGTCTGGAATTCACCCCTCCACTTT.

The rearrangement links TRBV10-3 to TRBJ1-2; TRBD1 matches 7 bases. V gave up 2 bases and J gave up 8 bases; unmatched junction bases: 5. CDR1 is ENHRY and CDR2 is SYGVKD in the germline V gene. There are 13 residues in the CDR3. CDR3 DNA: TGTGCCATCAGTGAGGACAGGGTCGAAGGCTACACCTTC. Protein: CAISEDRVEGYTF.

This chain uses TRBV2 with TRBJ2-1; D gene unclear. CDR3 length: 14 amino acids. Between the trimmed V and J ends, which lost 5 bases and 5 bases, there was a span of 13 bases. Germline V gene lookup returns CDR1 SNHLY and CDR2 FYNNEI. The CDR3 reads CASSTTSVHNEQFF. DNA of the CDR3: TGTGCCAGCAGTACCACGTCAGTACACAATGAGCAGTTCTTC.

The rearrangement links TRBV5-6 to TRBJ2-1; D is ambiguous. The germline CDR1 and CDR2 sequences are SGHDT and YYEEEE. Trimming shortened V by 1 base and J by 6 bases, and 5 bases separated the two germline ends. There are 12 residues in the CDR3. The CDR3 DNA is TGTGCCAGCAGCTTGAAGCGCAATGAGCAGTTCTTC. This translates into CASSLKRNEQFF. Using reference TRBV5-6 and TRBJ2-1 for the parts outside the CDR3, the full variable domain is DAGVTQSPTHLIKTRGQQVTLRCSPKSGHDTVSWYQQALGQGPQFIFQYYEEEERQRGNFPDRFSGHQFPNYSSELNVNALLLGDSALYLCASSLKRNEQFFGPGTRLTVL.

This clone was picked up one time. The J gene is TRBJ1-3, the V gene TRBV7-9; D is ambiguous. Germline values: CDR1 SEHNR, CDR2 FQNEAQ (reference sequence). Trimming left V 1 base short and J 0 bases short, with 13 bases between. This CDR3 comprises 17 residues. CDR3: CASSLGVGGNSGNTIYF. CDR3 nucleotide sequence: TGTGCCAGCAGCTTAGGTGTCGGCGGAAACTCTGGAAACACCATATATTTT.

This sequence joins TRBV4-2 and TRBJ1-1; 8 positions agree with TRBD1. This CDR3 spans 15 amino acids. Trimming removed 4 bases from V and 6 bases from J; junction bases left unmatched: 10. Germline V lookup: CDR1 LGHNA, CDR2 YNFKEQ. CDR3 nucleotides: TGTGCCAGCAGCCCGACGGACAGGGAAAGGTCTGAAGCTTTCTTT. Protein product: CASSPTDRERSEAFF.

The chain uses TRBV10-3 and TRBJ1-4, with no clear D. There are 13 residues in the CDR3. Between the trimmed V and J ends, which lost 0 bases and 7 bases, there was a span of 6 bases. Looked up from germline, CDR1 is ENHRY and CDR2 is SYGVKD. The CDR3 sequence is CAISESWAEKLFF. CDR3 coding DNA: TGTGCCATCAGTGAGTCTTGGGCTGAAAAACTGTTTTTT.

The chain joins TRBV6-6 to TRBJ2-3; TRBD1 matches at 11 bases. The CDR3 runs 17 residues. The germline CDR1 and CDR2 sequences are MNHNY and SVGAGI (reference sequence). V shed 5 bases and J 5 bases; nucleotides not matched to a gene: 12. This chain's CDR3 is CASSRTGTGGVGDTQYF. The CDR3 region has the DNA TGTGCCAGCAGTCGAACCGGGACAGGGGGGGTTGGAGATACGCAGTATTTT.

The V gene is TRBV7-3, the J gene TRBJ2-2; 8 nucleotides match TRBD1. The CDR3 has 16 residues. The J segment lost 4 bases and the V segment lost 6 bases, leaving 10 bases of the junction unmatched. The germline V gene has CDR1 SGHTA and CDR2 FQGTGA. The CDR3 DNA reads TGTGCCAGCAGTCAGCCAGGGGGCTGGGGCACCGGGGAGCTGTTTTTT. It yields the protein CASSQPGGWGTGELFF.

This clone was detected a few times. The chain is built from TRBV6-1 and TRBJ1-1, with D hard to call. Trimming took 3 bases from V and 4 from J, leaving 12 bases between them. The germline CDR1 and CDR2 sequences are MNHNS and SASEGT. The CDR3 has 14 amino acids. This chain's CDR3 is CASSDSISGTEAFF. In nucleotides, the CDR3 is TGTGCCAGCAGTGACAGTATCTCTGGCACTGAAGCTTTCTTT.

The CDR3 region has the DNA TGTGCCATCAGTGGCAAGTCGAGCTCCTACAATGAGCAGTTCTTC. This encodes CAISGKSSSYNEQFF. The chain joins TRBV10-3 to TRBJ2-1; no firm D call. Trimming left V 4 bases short and J 0 bases short, with 10 bases between. The CDR3 is made up of 15 amino acids. Germline lookup yields CDR1 ENHRY and CDR2 SYGVKD.

The count of this clone is one. J is TRBJ1-2 and V is TRBV27, with TRBD1 matching over 9 bases. This CDR3 region has 15 residues. CDR1 is MNHEY, CDR2 SMNVEV, per germline (reference sequence). The ends lost 4 bases at V and 4 bases at J; junction bases unmatched: 7. The CDR3 protein is CASSSYTGGSYGYTF. As DNA, the CDR3 is TGTGCCAGCAGTTCATATACAGGGGGCAGCTATGGCTACACCTTC.

The chain has TRBV6-5 and TRBJ2-7, with D maybe TRBD1 (6 bases). Trimming took off 8 bases at V and 3 bases at J, with 8 bases between the two ends. Germline V gene lookup returns CDR1 MNHEY and CDR2 SVGAGI. This CDR3 has 11 residues. CDR3 residues: CASRTVYEQYF. CDR3 DNA: TGTGCCAGCCGGACAGTCTACGAGCAGTACTTC.

The chain couples TRBV2 to TRBJ1-2; 9 bases map to TRBD1. The J segment lost 7 bases and the V segment lost 8 bases, leaving 8 bases of the junction unmatched. Germline assignment: CDR1 SNHLY and CDR2 FYNNEI. The CDR3 has 13 residues. CDR3 nucleotides: TGTGCCAGCTTTAGACAGGGGGTAGGTGGCTACACCTTC. It translates to CASFRQGVGGYTF.

This rearrangement joins TRBV13 to TRBJ1-2, with a tentative D call TRBD1 (6 bases). Germline V lookup: CDR1 PRHDT, CDR2 FYEKMQ (reference sequence). CDR3 length equals 15 residues. Trimming took off 5 bases at V and 0 bases at J, with 13 bases between the two ends. The CDR3 sequence is CASSLSTGSNYGYTF. In DNA form, the CDR3 reads TGTGCCAGCAGCCTTTCCACAGGGTCTAACTATGGCTACACCTTC.

The table lists this clone with a count of one. This chain links TRBV5-1 with TRBJ1-3; 7 bases are a match to TRBD1. From germline, CDR1 is SGHRS and CDR2 YFSETQ. The J segment lost 0 bases and the V segment lost 3 bases, leaving 3 bases of the junction unmatched. The CDR3 is 15 residues long. CDR3 bases: TGCGCCAGCAGCTATGGGACAGACTCTGGAAACACCATATATTTT. Its translation: CASSYGTDSGNTIYF.

The rearrangement joins TRBV3-1 (or the pseudogene TRBV3-2) to TRBJ2-2, with 9 bases aligning to TRBD2. CDR3 length: 17 residues. The V gene's germline CDR1 is LGHDT and CDR2 YNNKEL (reference sequence). V was pared by 0 bases and J by 7 bases, with 9 bases of the junction left unmatched. The DNA for the CDR3 is TGTGCCAGCAGCCAAGAGTGGTTGGCGGGGGGGCTCGGGGAGCTGTTTTTT. Amino acid sequence: CASSQEWLAGGLGELFF.

The rearrangement uses TRBV27 and TRBJ1-2, with D uncertain. With 0 bases removed from V and 8 bases from J, the gap between germline ends came to 13 bases. Germline V lookup: CDR1 MNHEY, CDR2 SMNVEV (reference sequence). This CDR3 is built from 14 residues. This chain's CDR3 is CASSLSSGLSGYTF. The CDR3 DNA sequence: TGTGCCAGCAGTTTATCGTCGGGTCTTTCGGGCTACACCTTC.

The chain uses TRBV23-1 and TRBJ2-7; D is perhaps TRBD1 (7 bases). TRBV23-1 is identified as an open reading frame with a role that is uncertain. V gave up 4 bases and J gave up 8 bases, with 15 bases separating them. The CDR3 runs 13 residues. CDR3 nucleotide sequence: TGCGCCAGCAGTCGAGGAGGGACAGTGAAGCAGTACTTC. It specifies CASSRGGTVKQYF.

The genes are TRBV27 and TRBJ2-7; perhaps TRBD1 as D (7 bases). The CDR3 is 15 residues long. Trimming cost V 4 bases and J 3 bases, with 16 bases left between them. Germline V CDR1 and CDR2: MNHEY, SMNVEV (reference sequence). The CDR3 spells CASSSLEQGGYEQYF. The DNA of the CDR3 is TGTGCCAGCAGTTCCCTCGAGCAGGGGGGCTACGAGCAGTACTTC.